This is a list of T cell receptor beta chains from one sample in a study of T cell clonotyping in hematopoietic cell transplantation. Sequencing was performed with immunoSEQ multiplex PCR; in TCRdb, only in-frame clones are kept and a portion is missing. Of under 30,000 clones listed, about 74% are singletons. Sequenced material: peripheral blood mononuclear cells, taken before stem cell transplant. All receptors derive from a woman aged 25 to 39 with chronic myeloid leukemia. Some clones in this sample may be carry-over from other donors' samples. CDR3s include the opening cysteine and the closing phenylalanine or tryptophan. Fields, in order: clone size, J gene, D gene, V gene, CDR3 DNA, CDR3 protein. A D gene is named only where the DNA matches it firmly. Where a row states a size, it is once, few, many or the class of an expanded clone; other rows omit it.

clone size: -
J gene: TRBJ1-5
D gene: -
V gene: TRBV7-2
CDR3 DNA: TGTGCCAGCAGCTGGAGTGAGGGTCAGCCCCAGCATTTT
CDR3 protein: CASSWSEGQPQHF

clone size: -
J gene: TRBJ1-3
D gene: -
V gene: TRBV30
CDR3 DNA: TGTGCCTGGAGTGTACTTTGGGAAAGAAACACCATATATTTT
CDR3 protein: CAWSVLWERNTIYF

clone size: -
J gene: TRBJ2-7
D gene: TRBD1
V gene: TRBV6-1
CDR3 DNA: TGTGCCAGCAGTCTGGGACAGGGCAACTACGAGCAGTACTTC
CDR3 protein: CASSLGQGNYEQYF

clone size: hyperexpanded
J gene: TRBJ2-2
D gene: -
V gene: TRBV6-5
CDR3 DNA: TGTGCCAGCAGTGACCCTAGGGGGACCGGGGAGCTGTTTTTT
CDR3 protein: CASSDPRGTGELFF

clone size: -
J gene: TRBJ1-1
D gene: TRBD1
V gene: TRBV2
CDR3 DNA: TGTGCCAGCAGTGACAGGGGGAGGGCTGAAGCTTTCTTT
CDR3 protein: CASSDRGRAEAFF

clone size: -
J gene: TRBJ1-4
D gene: -
V gene: TRBV2
CDR3 DNA: TGTGCCACCCGGAGGGTGGGGGCGAACGAAAAACTGTTTTTT
CDR3 protein: CATRRVGANEKLFF

clone size: -
J gene: TRBJ1-5
D gene: -
V gene: TRBV30
CDR3 DNA: TGTGCCTGGAGCGTGGGTCAGCCCCAGCATTTT
CDR3 protein: CAWSVGQPQHF

clone size: -
J gene: TRBJ2-6
D gene: TRBD2
V gene: TRBV19
CDR3 DNA: TGTGCCAGTAGTTGGGAGGGGACCTCTGGGGCCAACGTCCTGACTTTC
CDR3 protein: CASSWEGTSGANVLTF

clone size: few
J gene: TRBJ1-5
D gene: TRBD1
V gene: TRBV6-6
CDR3 DNA: TGTGCCAGCAGTTACACGACAGGGTTTAGCAATCAGCCCCAGCATTTT
CDR3 protein: CASSYTTGFSNQPQHF

clone size: once
J gene: TRBJ2-5
D gene: -
V gene: TRBV15
CDR3 DNA: TGTGCCACCAGCAGAGATTTGGGGTGGCAAGAGACCCAGTACTTC
CDR3 protein: CATSRDLGWQETQYF

clone size: -
J gene: TRBJ2-7
D gene: -
V gene: TRBV28
CDR3 DNA: TGTGCCAGCGCTCTCCGGGGGGCCCTGGGGCAGTACTTC
CDR3 protein: CASALRGALGQYF

clone size: -
J gene: TRBJ1-4
D gene: -
V gene: TRBV30
CDR3 DNA: TGTGCCTGTTCGCTCGCAACTAATGAAAAACTGTTTTTT
CDR3 protein: CACSLATNEKLFF

clone size: -
J gene: TRBJ1-5
D gene: -
V gene: TRBV19
CDR3 DNA: TGTGCCAGTAGTATTGGGGTGTCGGCCAGGAATCAGCCCCAGCATTTT
CDR3 protein: CASSIGVSARNQPQHF

clone size: -
J gene: TRBJ1-2
D gene: TRBD1
V gene: TRBV6-1
CDR3 DNA: TGTGCCAGCAGTGAAGGTCGGACAGGGCAATGGGGAAACTATGGCTACACCTTC
CDR3 protein: CASSEGRTGQWGNYGYTF

clone size: once
J gene: TRBJ1-1
D gene: -
V gene: TRBV2
CDR3 DNA: TGTGCCAGCAGCACCGTGGTGGCTGAAGCTTTCTTT
CDR3 protein: CASSTVVAEAFF

clone size: few
J gene: TRBJ1-2
D gene: TRBD1
V gene: TRBV4-2
CDR3 DNA: TGTGCCAGCAGCCATCCTCTGACAGGGCCCTATGGCTACACCTTC
CDR3 protein: CASSHPLTGPYGYTF